The 27 T cell receptor beta chains reported below all come from one sample, sequenced in a study of shared clonotypes between healthy human individuals. Selected positively for CCR7 and CD45RO-negative, naive CD8 cells excluded terminally differentiated effector memory CD45RA+ cells. Clones were sequenced by immunoSEQ multiplex PCR, and TCRdb holds only the in-frame ones, with some missing. This sample has around 2.1 million clones; just over 90% occur once, and the top ten carry approximately 1.7%. The specimen sequenced was naive CD8+ T cells from PBMCs. The source is a man between 18 and 35 years old in good health. Some clones in this sample may be carry-over from other donors' samples.

V usage is TRBV5-1 and J usage is TRBJ2-4; D might be TRBD2 (6 bases). The ends were cut back, 1 base at V and 8 bases at J, with 13 bases in the middle. Germline CDR1 and CDR2: SGHRS and YFSETQ. The CDR3 contains 14 residues. In DNA, the CDR3 is TGCGCCAGCAGCTTGTTCGGGGGAGCGGACATTCAGTACTTC. This translates into CASSLFGGADIQYF.

The rearrangement uses TRBV7-6 and TRBJ2-7, with 8 bases that match TRBD2. Germline V gene sequence: CDR1 SGHVS, CDR2 FNYEAQ. The length of the CDR3 is 16 residues. V lost 1 base to trimming and J lost 0 bases; unmatched junction nucleotides: 5. Here the CDR3 reads CASSLEAGGNSYEQYF. CDR3 coding DNA: TGTGCCAGCAGCTTAGAGGCGGGAGGCAACTCCTACGAGCAGTACTTC.

The count of this clone is one. The DNA for the CDR3 is TGTCGGGCTGCAAACTCCTACAATGAGCAGTTCTTC. Its protein is CRAANSYNEQFF. The chain links TRBV30 to TRBJ2-1; D unclear. The CDR3 length is 12 residues. Per germline, CDR1 GTSNPN and CDR2 SVGIG (reference sequence). Based on the CDR3 plus reference TRBV30 and TRBJ2-1, the full variable domain is SQTIHQWPATLVQPVGSPLSLECTVEGTSNPNLYWYRQAAGRGLQLLFYSVGIGQISSEVPQNLSASRPQDRQFILSSKKLLLSDSGFYLCRAANSYNEQFFGPGTRLTVL.

This chain uses TRBV4-2 with TRBJ2-6; TRBD2 matches 7 bases. CDR1 and CDR2 from the germline V gene are LGHNA and YNFKEQ. V was clipped by 0 bases and J by 4 bases; unmatched bases: 12. The CDR3 totals 19 residues. The CDR3 spells CASSQDLGGRAWGANVLTF. CDR3 coding DNA: TGTGCCAGCAGCCAAGATCTTGGAGGGAGGGCGTGGGGGGCCAACGTCCTGACTTTC.

Concerning this clone itself: In the same sample, other DNA sequences code for this CDR3. The chain uses TRBV19 and TRBJ1-2; D remains ambiguous. The CDR3 length is 13 residues. The germline V gene encodes CDR1 LNHDA and CDR2 SQIVND (reference sequence). With 5 bases removed from V and 2 bases from J, the gap between germline ends came to 9 bases. The CDR3 sequence is CASSPTANYGYTF. The CDR3 nucleotides read TGTGCCAGTAGTCCAACAGCCAACTATGGCTACACCTTC.

This clone was counted a single time. The identical CDR3 is also encoded by other nucleotide sequences in the sample. The chain has TRBV4-3 and TRBJ2-5; tentatively, D is TRBD1 (6 bases). V was pared by 1 base and J by 2 bases, with 11 bases between. CDR3 length equals 15 residues. CDR1 LGHNA and CDR2 YSLEER come from the germline V gene. CDR3 residues: CASSQGTGLQETQYF. The CDR3 DNA sequence: TGCGCCAGCAGCCAAGGAACAGGGTTGCAAGAGACCCAGTACTTC.

This chain's CDR3 is CASANLLAGPAEQYF. For the CDR3, the DNA is TGTGCCAGCGCTAATTTACTAGCGGGACCAGCCGAGCAGTACTTC. V gene TRBV27 combines with J gene TRBJ2-7; TRBD2 matches at 10 bases. This CDR3 spans 15 amino acids. In germline, CDR1 is MNHEY, CDR2 SMNVEV (reference sequence). Germline trimming cut 8 bases from V and 6 bases from J; bases unmatched to any gene: 13.

The genes are TRBV29-1 and TRBJ2-2; no definite D call. The CDR3 has 13 residues. Trimming removed 3 bases at V and 3 bases at J, with 8 bases between. CDR1 is SQVTM, CDR2 ANQGSEA, per germline. For the CDR3, the DNA is TGCAGCGTTGAGCTTGGGGACACCGGGGAGCTGTTTTTT. Its translation is CSVELGDTGELFF.

This chain connects TRBV5-1 to TRBJ1-1, with a possible D match to TRBD1 (6 bases). Looked up from germline, CDR1 is SGHRS and CDR2 is YFSETQ. The CDR3 runs 14 residues. The germline V and J ends were trimmed by 0 bases and 4 bases, with 10 bases remaining between them. The CDR3 loop is CASSLAQGFTEAFF. The CDR3 coding sequence is TGCGCCAGCAGCTTGGCACAGGGTTTCACTGAAGCTTTCTTT.

This clone has more than one count but fewer than ten. V usage is TRBV28 and J usage is TRBJ1-2; perhaps TRBD1 as D (5 bases). Trimming stripped 7 bases from V and 4 bases from J, with 16 bases between. The germline V gene encodes CDR1 MDHEN and CDR2 SYDVKM. The CDR3 is 14 residues long. The CDR3 bases are TGTGCCAGCACGTCCGGGGCGAACCTCTATGGCTACACCTTC. It codes for CASTSGANLYGYTF.

The chain recombines TRBV7-2 with TRBJ2-7, with 7 bases matching TRBD2. V lost 6 bases, J lost 0 bases, and 14 bases stayed unmatched. This CDR3 is built from 17 residues. Germline V gives CDR1 SGHTA, CDR2 FQGNSA. CDR3 sequence (DNA): TGTGCCAGCAGTTACCCGAGGGAGGGCTTGCCCTCCTACGAGCAGTACTTC. This translates into CASSYPREGLPSYEQYF. Full variable domain (missing parts from reference TRBV7-2 and TRBJ2-7): GAGVSQSPSNKVTEKGKDVELRCDPISGHTALYWYRQSLGQGLEFLIYFQGNSAPDKSGLPSDRFSAERTGGSVSTLTIQRTQQEDSAVYLCASSYPREGLPSYEQYFGPGTRLTVT.

The sample holds one count of this clone. The chain recombines TRBV7-9 with TRBJ2-1; TRBD1 might be the D (6 bases). The germline gives CDR1 SEHNR, CDR2 FQNEAQ (reference sequence). This CDR3 contains 15 residues. The V end was cut by 5 bases, the J end by 3 bases, with 14 bases between. The DNA for the CDR3 is TGTGCCAGCAGCGCCCCCAGGGGCATCTACAATGAGCAGTTCTTC. This translates into CASSAPRGIYNEQFF.

CDR3 sequence: CASSFRTANYGYTF. The CDR3 nucleotides are TGTGCCAGCAGCTTTAGGACTGCTAACTATGGCTACACCTTC. V gene TRBV5-4 combines with J gene TRBJ1-2; D unclear. V shed 2 bases and J shed 0 bases, with 8 bases lying between them. Per germline, CDR1 SGHNT and CDR2 YYREEE (reference sequence). The CDR3 has 14 residues.

The chain has TRBV7-9 and TRBJ2-7; TRBD1 aligns across 8 bases. The end of the DNA fits TRBJ2-5 better, so the J call may be wrong. This CDR3 is built from 12 residues. From germline, CDR1 is SEHNR and CDR2 FQNEAQ (reference sequence). CDR3 nucleotides: TGTGCCAGCAGCTGGACAGGGGAGACCCAGTACTTC. Amino acid sequence: CASSWTGETQYF.

In its sample, this clone was seen once. The chain joins TRBV27 to TRBJ2-7; D is possibly TRBD1 (5 bases). Trimming stripped 4 bases from V and 1 base from J, with 14 bases between. This CDR3 is 15 amino acids long. In germline, CDR1 is MNHEY, CDR2 SMNVEV (reference sequence). The CDR3: CASSSLLQASYEQYF. The CDR3 DNA reads as TGTGCCAGCAGTTCGCTGCTACAGGCTTCCTACGAGCAGTACTTC.

The chain recombines TRBV27 with TRBJ2-7, with D unresolved. V dropped 3 bases and J dropped 7 bases, with 19 bases sitting between them. This CDR3 has 15 amino acids. Looked up from germline, CDR1 is MNHEY and CDR2 is SMNVEV (reference sequence). The CDR3 sequence: CASSFVGSVLSEQYF. CDR3 DNA: TGTGCCAGCAGTTTCGTCGGCAGCGTCCTAAGTGAGCAGTACTTC.

This clone was seen a single time. The rearrangement links TRBV28 to TRBJ2-7; D might be TRBD1 or TRBD2, each matching 5 bases. The CDR3 has 15 amino acids. With 8 bases removed from V and 0 bases from J, the gap between germline ends came to 17 bases. Germline-derived CDR1 and CDR2 are MDHEN and SYDVKM. CDR3 DNA sequence: TGTGCCAGCGCCCTGGGGGAGTTGAACTCCTACGAGCAGTACTTC. This codes for CASALGELNSYEQYF.

This chain uses TRBV29-1 with TRBJ1-2; no reliable D call. The CDR3 is 8 residues long. V was cut by 7 bases and J by 6 bases, with 3 bases left in between. The germline V gene encodes CDR1 SQVTM and CDR2 ANQGSEA. CDR3 sequence (DNA): TGCAGCGAAAATGGCTACACCTTC. It specifies CSENGYTF.

The chain couples TRBV5-1 to TRBJ2-5; TRBD2 is a possible D gene (6 bases). The CDR3 runs to 15 residues. The germline gives CDR1 SGHRS, CDR2 YFSETQ. V was clipped by 2 bases and J by 4 bases, with 15 bases between them. CDR3 nucleotide sequence: TGCGCCAGCAGCTTACGGGGGTTAGGGGCAGAGACCCAGTACTTC. This translates into CASSLRGLGAETQYF.

Concerning this clone itself: The same CDR3 is also encoded by other DNA sequences in this sample. The chain uses TRBV5-4 and TRBJ2-3, with no clear D. Germline lookup yields CDR1 SGHNT and CDR2 YYREEE (reference sequence). The V end lost 4 bases, the J end lost 2 bases, and 5 bases lay between the germline ends. This CDR3 is built from 12 residues. The CDR3 nucleotides are TGTGCCAGCAGCCTCTCCACAGATACGCAGTATTTT. This translates into CASSLSTDTQYF.

The sample holds many counts of this clone. The CDR3 protein is CASSLTSGELFF. CDR3 coding DNA: TGTGCCAGCAGTTTGACCAGCGGGGAGCTGTTTTTT. The chain combines TRBV27 with TRBJ2-2, with unresolved D. The CDR3 is 12 amino acids. Trimming cost V 3 bases and J 7 bases, with 6 bases left between them. The V gene's germline CDR1 is MNHEY and CDR2 SMNVEV (reference sequence).

A word on this clone: Other DNA sequences within the sample encode an identical CDR3. The chain has TRBV4-1 and TRBJ2-7; D possibly matches TRBD1 or TRBD2 (5 bases each). Looked up from germline, CDR1 is MGHRA and CDR2 is YSYEKL. V lost 1 base and J 2 bases, leaving 6 bases between the germline ends. This CDR3 contains 13 residues. CDR3 loop: CASSQVGAYEQYF. CDR3 nucleotides: TGCGCCAGCAGCCAAGTGGGGGCCTACGAGCAGTACTTC.

The chain employs TRBV29-1 and TRBJ2-6; D is unresolved. V lost 2 bases and J 0 bases, leaving 11 bases between the germline ends. The germline gives CDR1 SQVTM, CDR2 ANQGSEA. The CDR3 runs to 16 residues. CDR3 in amino acids: CSVEIPESSGANVLTF. Here the CDR3 DNA reads TGCAGCGTTGAAATCCCGGAGAGCTCTGGGGCCAACGTCCTGACTTTC.

V usage is TRBV5-1 and J usage is TRBJ2-7, with TRBD1 matching 8 bases. V gave up 7 bases and J gave up 3 bases; unmatched junction bases: 12. Germline loops: CDR1 SGHRS, CDR2 YFSETQ. CDR3 length equals 15 residues. CDR3 amino acids: CASRESGTGYYEQYF. The CDR3 nucleotides read TGCGCCAGCCGGGAATCCGGGACAGGATACTACGAGCAGTACTTC. The entire variable domain, with the rest obtained from reference TRBV5-1 and TRBJ2-7, is as follows: KAGVTQTPRYLIKTRGQQVTLSCSPISGHRSVSWYQQTPGQGLQFLFEYFSETQRNKGNFPGRFSGRQFSNSRSEMNVSTLELGDSALYLCASRESGTGYYEQYFGPGTRLTVT.

The chain is built from TRBV27 and TRBJ1-1; D is perhaps TRBD1 (6 bases). The length of the CDR3 is 15 residues. The V gene lost 7 bases and the J gene lost 2 bases, with 17 bases spanning the gap. CDR1 is MNHEY, CDR2 SMNVEV, per germline (reference sequence). CDR3 amino acids: CASNLAGDLNTEAFF. DNA for the CDR3: TGTGCCAGCAACCTGGCAGGGGACCTTAACACTGAAGCTTTCTTT.

This chain uses TRBV7-2 with TRBJ2-7; 9 positions agree with TRBD1. The length of the CDR3 is 13 residues. Germline V gene data show CDR1 as SGHTA and CDR2 as FQGNSA. The CDR3 nucleotides are TGTGCTTCTACCGGGACAGGGAGGTACGAGCAGTACTTC. Its protein product is CASTGTGRYEQYF. Variable domain in full (rest from reference TRBV7-2 and TRBJ2-7): GAGVSQSPSNKVTEKGKDVELRCDPISGHTALYWYRQSLGQGLEFLIYFQGNSAPDKSGLPSDRFSAERTGGSVSTLTIQRTQQEDSAVYLCASTGTGRYEQYFGPGTRLTVT.

The CDR3 is CASSLALAGYEQFF. The DNA for the CDR3 is TGTGCCAGCAGCTTAGCGCTAGCGGGCTATGAGCAGTTCTTC. This sequence joins TRBV7-2 and TRBJ2-1; 8 nucleotides agree with TRBD2. CDR3 size: 14 residues. The ends lost 0 bases at V and 8 bases at J; junction bases unmatched: 3. CDR1 SGHTA and CDR2 FQGNSA come from the germline V gene. Full variable domain (missing parts from reference TRBV7-2 and TRBJ2-1): GAGVSQSPSNKVTEKGKDVELRCDPISGHTALYWYRQSLGQGLEFLIYFQGNSAPDKSGLPSDRFSAERTGGSVSTLTIQRTQQEDSAVYLCASSLALAGYEQFFGPGTRLTVL.